The rows below give T cell receptor beta chains drawn from one sample of a study of cytomegalovirus exposure and HLA in healthy donors. Sequenced by immunoSEQ multiplex PCR; TCRdb stores in-frame clones only, minus some. Counted here are hundreds of thousands of clones, 70% to 85% occurring once; the ten biggest clones make up less than 3.5%. Sequencing input: PBMCs. These receptors all come from a woman aged 55-70 years in good health and CMV-seropositive. The CDR3 runs from the conserved cysteine through the conserved F or W. D genes are given only for firm matches. Size is stated for part of the rows, as once, few or many counts, or as a class when the clone is expanded.

V	D	size	J	CDR3	DNA
TRBV4-3	NA	NA	TRBJ1-4	CASSPEVNEKLFF	TGCGCCAGCAGCCCGGAGGTGAATGAAAAACTGTTTTTT
TRBV7-2	TRBD1	few	TRBJ2-3	CASSLVGQGAELQYF	TGTGCCAGCAGCTTAGTGGGACAGGGTGCCGAGCTGCAGTATTTT
TRBV28	NA	NA	TRBJ2-7	CARGLGQGRPGEQYF	TGTGCCAGGGGCCTTGGGCAGGGGAGACCGGGGGAGCAGTACTTC
TRBV28	NA	NA	TRBJ1-4	CASNGRTDLNEKLFF	TGTGCCAGCAACGGTCGGACAGACCTTAATGAAAAACTGTTTTTT
TRBV5-1	NA	NA	TRBJ2-3	CASSFADTQYF	TGCGCCAGCAGCTTTGCGGATACGCAGTATTTT
TRBV9	TRBD1	NA	TRBJ2-2	CASSLRTGDTGELFF	TGTGCCAGCAGCCTGCGGACAGGGGACACCGGGGAGCTGTTTTTT
TRBV7-6	NA	once	TRBJ2-1	CASSRYNEQFF	TGTGCCAGCAGCCGGTACAATGAGCAGTTCTTC
TRBV11-2	TRBD1	few	TRBJ2-7	CASSFETGGEQYF	TGTGCCAGCAGCTTTGAGACAGGGGGGGAGCAGTACTTC
TRBV4-2	NA	NA	TRBJ2-4	CASSQFQGVNIQYF	TGTGCCAGCAGCCAATTTCAAGGGGTGAACATTCAGTACTTC
TRBV7-3	TRBD1	NA	TRBJ2-2	CASSLQGQMSTGELFF	TGTGCCAGCAGCTTACAGGGACAGATGAGCACCGGGGAGCTGTTTTTT
TRBV28	NA	once	TRBJ2-7	CASCGGISYEQYF	TGTGCCAGCTGCGGTGGCATTTCCTACGAGCAGTACTTC
TRBV5-6	NA	NA	TRBJ2-1	CASSALNRGRLAGTNEQFF	TGTGCCAGCAGCGCCTTAAACAGGGGGCGGCTAGCGGGGACCAATGAGCAGTTCTTC
TRBV30	TRBD1	NA	TRBJ2-6	CAWVRTGTGANVLTF	TGTGCCTGGGTTCGGACAGGGACTGGGGCCAACGTCCTGACTTTC
TRBV7-3	TRBD1	NA	TRBJ2-7	CASSLGDSNYEQYF	TGTGCCAGCAGCTTAGGGGACAGCAACTACGAGCAGTACTTC
TRBV19	NA	once	TRBJ2-5	CASRPIGTTETQYF	TGTGCCAGTAGGCCAATCGGGACAACAGAGACCCAGTACTTC
TRBV19	TRBD1	NA	TRBJ2-2	CATAGWDRVIPGELFF	TGTGCCACCGCGGGTTGGGACAGGGTAATCCCCGGGGAGCTGTTTTTT
TRBV29-1	NA	NA	TRBJ1-1	CSVEDRGLNTEAFF	TGCAGCGTTGAAGATCGCGGCCTGAACACTGAAGCTTTCTTT
TRBV7-2	TRBD2	few	TRBJ2-1	CASSFDLAGGPYNEQFF	TGTGCCAGCAGCTTCGACCTAGCGGGGGGGCCTTACAATGAGCAGTTCTTC